This paragraph covers one TCR beta chain sequence. Its antigen remains unidentified. Read sequence stops 3 residues before the CDR3 end, and the germline J gene provides the missing end. This entry belongs to a study of T cells in women clearing cervical HPV infection. Study details: No precancer developed; the control's incident HPV16 infection cleared within 12 months. Whole-study results and caveats: CIN3+ cases had significantly higher TCR repertoire richness than controls, but evenness did not differ.

Using immunoSEQ multiplex PCR, the repertoire was profiled, and TCRdb retains in-frame clones only, with some absent. The sample's table shows more than 25,000 clones. The CDR3 has 14 amino acids. CDR1 and CDR2 (germline): MNHNS, SASEGT. Trimming took 1 base from V and 1 from J, leaving 8 bases between them. Sample: blood buffy coat. The genes are TRBV6-1 and TRBJ2-7, with D possibly being TRBD1 (6 bases). The TCR comes from a woman between 18 and 70 years old with a cervical HPV16 infection that either progressed to CIN3+ or cleared (not recorded which). Partial CDR3 DNA: TGTGCCAGCAGTGAAGTAGGACAGTCCTACGAG. Residues: CASSEVGQSYE. The entire CDR3 protein is CASSEVGQSYEQYF.